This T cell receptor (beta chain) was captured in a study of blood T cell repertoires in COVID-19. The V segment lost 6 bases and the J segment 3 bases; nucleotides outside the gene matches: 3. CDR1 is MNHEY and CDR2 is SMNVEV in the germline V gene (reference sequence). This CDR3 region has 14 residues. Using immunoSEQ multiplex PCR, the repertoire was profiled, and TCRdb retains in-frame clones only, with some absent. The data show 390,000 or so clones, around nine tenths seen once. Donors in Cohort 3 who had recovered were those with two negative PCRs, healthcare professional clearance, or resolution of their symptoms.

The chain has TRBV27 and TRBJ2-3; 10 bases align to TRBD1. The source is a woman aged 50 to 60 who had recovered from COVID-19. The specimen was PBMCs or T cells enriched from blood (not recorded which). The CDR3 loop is CASRGQGSTDTQYF. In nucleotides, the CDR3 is TGTGCCAGCAGGGGACAGGGGTCGACAGATACGCAGTATTTT.